This T cell receptor beta chain was obtained from a study of CD8 T cells in Susac syndrome. Roughly 0.45 to 1 ug RNA was reverse transcribed with random hexamers. TCRdb ran MiXCR on the immunoSEQ multiplex PCR reads and lists one entry per CDR3 protein. The table shows 200,000 to 250,000 distinct CDR3 sequences, with about 94% occurring only once. This CDR3 contains 14 residues. Germline loops: CDR1 SNHLY, CDR2 FYNNEI. V dropped 1 base and J dropped 3 bases, with 7 bases sitting between them. The rearrangement joins TRBV2 to TRBJ1-3; no reliable D call. Sequenced input: CD4+ T cells from PBMCs. This clonotype originated in a human donor with Susac syndrome. The CDR3 coding sequence is TGTGCCAGCAGTGAAGGACAAATTGGAAACACCATATATTTT. This sequence encodes CASSEGQIGNTIYF.